These 17 T cell receptor beta chains originate from one sample sequenced in a study of CD8 T cells in Susac syndrome. The authors reverse transcribed about 0.45 to 1 ug RNA with random hexamers. One entry per CDR3 protein, called by TCRdb with MiXCR from the immunoSEQ multiplex PCR reads. The sample shows approximately 100,000 distinct CDR3 sequences, about 95% of them seen only once. What was sequenced was CD4+ T cells from PBMCs. These receptors were collected from a human donor in good health.

The chain employs TRBV4-1 and TRBJ2-5, with D hard to call. The ends were cut back, 2 bases at V and 2 bases at J, with 12 bases in the middle. CDR1 and CDR2 from the germline V gene are MGHRA and YSYEKL. The CDR3 has 15 amino acids. The CDR3 bases are TGCGCCAGCAGCCAACGGCCGGCGGTACAAGAGACCCAGTACTTC. This gives the protein CASSQRPAVQETQYF.

The CDR3 here is CASSLRRERADTQYF. The CDR3 coding sequence is TGTGCCAGCAGCTTAAGGCGGGAGAGGGCAGATACGCAGTATTTT. V gene TRBV13 combines with J gene TRBJ2-3; 7 bases match TRBD2. J lost 4 bases, V lost 2 bases, and 6 bases had no gene match. CDR3 size: 15 residues. CDR1 is PRHDT, CDR2 FYEKMQ, per germline (reference sequence).

This clonotype was picked up one time. The chain uses TRBV2 and TRBJ1-2; D possibly corresponds to TRBD1 (5 bases). Germline values: CDR1 SNHLY, CDR2 FYNNEI. The CDR3 runs to 14 residues. Trimming cost V 4 bases and J 7 bases, with 16 bases left between them. The CDR3 sequence is CASSALGARIGYTF. CDR3 nucleotide sequence: TGTGCCAGCAGTGCATTAGGGGCACGTATTGGCTACACCTTC.

The rearrangement links TRBV15 to TRBJ1-5; D is unclear. The CDR3 consists of 14 residues. Trimming removed 1 base at V and 4 bases at J, with 8 bases between. Germline assignment: CDR1 LNHNV and CDR2 YYDKDF (reference sequence). The chain's CDR3 is CATSRGPINQPQHF. CDR3 sequence (DNA): TGTGCCACCAGCAGAGGTCCGATTAATCAGCCCCAGCATTTT.

The chain joins TRBV7-2 to TRBJ2-2; TRBD1 might be the D (6 bases). V was clipped by 1 base and J by 4 bases, with 10 bases between them. Per the germline V gene, CDR1 is SGHTA and CDR2 is FQGNSA. The CDR3 contains 15 residues. The CDR3 spells CASSLGTGTTGELFF. The CDR3 bases are TGTGCCAGCAGCTTAGGTACAGGGACCACCGGGGAGCTGTTTTTT.

The genes are TRBV20-1 and TRBJ2-7; D possibly corresponds to TRBD2 (5 bases). The CDR3 is 15 residues long. CDR1 and CDR2 (germline): DFQATT, SNEGSKA (reference sequence). Trimming cost V 3 bases and J 3 bases, with 18 bases left between them. Here the CDR3 DNA reads TGCAGTGCTAGTACCCCTGGGAGTATCCTCTACGAGCAGTACTTC. Its translation: CSASTPGSILYEQYF.

The chain combines TRBV5-6 with TRBJ2-7, with D perhaps matching TRBD2 (5 bases). The V end was cut by 2 bases, the J end by 2 bases, with 17 bases between. The germline CDR1 and CDR2 sequences are SGHDT and YYEEEE. The CDR3 runs to 16 residues. CDR3: CASSFGVATKAYEQYF. In nucleotides, the CDR3 is TGTGCCAGCAGCTTCGGGGTGGCAACGAAGGCCTACGAGCAGTACTTC.

This chain connects TRBV7-9 to TRBJ1-5, with D hard to call. The ends were cut back, 3 bases at V and 11 bases at J, with 11 bases in the middle. Germline V lookup: CDR1 SEHNR, CDR2 FQNEAQ (reference sequence). This CDR3 spans 12 amino acids. The CDR3 nucleotides read TGTGCCAGCAGCTTCTCCAGAGGGACCCAGCATTTT. Protein product: CASSFSRGTQHF.

The rearrangement joins TRBV9 to TRBJ1-3; perhaps TRBD1 as D (5 bases). CDR3 size: 15 residues. Looked up from germline, CDR1 is SGDLS and CDR2 is YYNGEE. V lost 4 bases, J lost 0 bases, and 11 bases lay in between. CDR3 in DNA: TGTGCCAGCAGCCCTGACAGCCTCTCTGGAAACACCATATATTTT. Protein product: CASSPDSLSGNTIYF.

The chain joins TRBV6-5 to TRBJ1-1, with 8 bases lining up with TRBD1. V lost 5 bases to trimming and J lost 2 bases; unmatched junction nucleotides: 13. The CDR3 consists of 17 residues. Germline CDR1 MNHEY, CDR2 SVGAGI. Written as DNA, the CDR3 is TGTGCCAGCAGTACCGACAGGGGTTTCTTCGGAAACACTGAAGCTTTCTTT. The encoded protein is CASSTDRGFFGNTEAFF.

V gene TRBV29-1 combines with J gene TRBJ1-1, with D uncertain. Deletions cut 5 bases from V and 1 base from J, with 8 bases between. Germline V gene data show CDR1 as SQVTM and CDR2 as ANQGSEA. CDR3 length: 12 residues. CDR3 DNA: TGCAGCGTTCAGTGGAAGAACACTGAAGCTTTCTTT. Amino acid sequence: CSVQWKNTEAFF.

V and J are TRBV12-3 or TRBV12-4 and TRBJ1-2, with TRBD1 matching over 9 bases. Trimming removed 5 bases from V and 5 bases from J; junction bases left unmatched: 15. This CDR3 contains 17 residues. The CDR3 bases are TGTGCCAGCAGTCTCCGGGACAGGGCACCTACAGGGTATGGCTACACCTTC. Its translation: CASSLRDRAPTGYGYTF.

This chain uses TRBV4-1 with TRBJ2-5, with 8 nucleotides matching TRBD1. This CDR3 is 15 amino acids long. Per germline, CDR1 MGHRA and CDR2 YSYEKL. J was trimmed by 6 bases and V by 1 base; bases with no gene match: 7. CDR3 in DNA: TGCGCCAGCAGCCAAGCGCCAGGGGGCGCGAAGACCCAGTACTTC. It is translated as CASSQAPGGAKTQYF.

The chain joins TRBV30 to TRBJ2-5, with D tentatively TRBD1 (6 bases). The germline gives CDR1 GTSNPN, CDR2 SVGIG (reference sequence). Trimming left V 3 bases short and J 4 bases short, with 12 bases between. The CDR3 totals 13 residues. CDR3 residues: CAWSDGRGETQYF. In nucleotides, the CDR3 is TGTGCCTGGAGCGATGGCAGGGGAGAGACCCAGTACTTC. The full variable domain, with the rest looked up from reference TRBV30 and TRBJ2-5, is SQTIHQWPATLVQPVGSPLSLECTVEGTSNPNLYWYRQAAGRGLQLLFYSVGIGQISSEVPQNLSASRPQDRQFILSSKKLLLSDSGFYLCAWSDGRGETQYFGPGTRLLVL.

The chain employs TRBV20-1 and TRBJ1-1; TRBD1 matches 7 bases. Trimming at V came to 6 bases and at J to 4 bases, leaving 23 bases not matched to a gene. Germline CDR1 and CDR2: DFQATT and SNEGSKA (reference sequence). There are 18 residues in the CDR3. The CDR3 DNA sequence: TGCAGTGCCCTTCCCGAATACCCTCGTGCAGGGGGGGGCACTGAAGCTTTCTTT. The encoded protein is CSALPEYPRAGGGTEAFF.

V is TRBV4-1 and J is TRBJ2-3; D is perhaps TRBD1 (6 bases). The V gene lost 2 bases and the J gene lost 2 bases, with 11 bases spanning the gap. Looked up from germline, CDR1 is MGHRA and CDR2 is YSYEKL. The CDR3 extends over 15 amino acids. The CDR3 DNA reads TGCGCCAGCAGCCAAACAGGGTCCCTCACAGATACGCAGTATTTT. Translated: CASSQTGSLTDTQYF.

This clonotype was recorded only once. J is TRBJ2-5 and V is TRBV7-2; 9 positions match TRBD2. V trimming: 0 bases; J trimming: 4 bases; junction bases outside the gene matches: 9. Germline CDR1 and CDR2: SGHTA and FQGNSA. The CDR3 consists of 17 residues. CDR3 region: CASSLASSGGRRETQYF. CDR3 DNA sequence: TGTGCCAGCAGCTTAGCGTCGAGCGGGGGGAGGAGAGAGACCCAGTACTTC.